This T cell receptor (beta chain) was retrieved from a study of T cell responses to AZD1222 COVID-19 vaccine. Background on the study: Second-dose recipients at about 4 or about 12 weeks were treated as one pooled group. General study points: Unmutated variant regions are reportedly targeted by nearly half of spike-specific TCRs. Increased Spike-specific TCR breadth and depth were observed after two AZD1222 doses.

Clones were read by immunoSEQ multiplex PCR, and TCRdb kept only the in-frame ones, dropping some. There are over 70,000 clones in the sample; roughly 85% occur only once, and about a fifth lies in the top ten. To note about this clone: No antigen is known for it.

Germline CDR1 and CDR2: SNHLY and FYNNEI. Deletions cut 5 bases from V and 5 bases from J, with 13 bases between. The CDR3 is made up of 14 amino acids. The sequence was collected from an adult in good health. The material sequenced was peripheral blood, taken on day 0 of AZD1222 vaccination. The chain combines TRBV2 with TRBJ1-5; possible D gene TRBD1, 5 bases. The CDR3 bases are TGTGCCAGCAGTCGGACAAGTTCTGATCAGCCCCAGCATTTT. Its protein product is CASSRTSSDQPQHF. The complete variable domain, with remaining parts taken from reference TRBV2 and TRBJ1-5, reads EPEVTQTPSHQVTQMGQEVILRCVPISNHLYFYWYRQILGQKVEFLVSFYNNEISEKSEIFDDQFSVERPDGSNFTLKIRSTKLEDSAMYFCASSRTSSDQPQHFGDGTRLSIL.